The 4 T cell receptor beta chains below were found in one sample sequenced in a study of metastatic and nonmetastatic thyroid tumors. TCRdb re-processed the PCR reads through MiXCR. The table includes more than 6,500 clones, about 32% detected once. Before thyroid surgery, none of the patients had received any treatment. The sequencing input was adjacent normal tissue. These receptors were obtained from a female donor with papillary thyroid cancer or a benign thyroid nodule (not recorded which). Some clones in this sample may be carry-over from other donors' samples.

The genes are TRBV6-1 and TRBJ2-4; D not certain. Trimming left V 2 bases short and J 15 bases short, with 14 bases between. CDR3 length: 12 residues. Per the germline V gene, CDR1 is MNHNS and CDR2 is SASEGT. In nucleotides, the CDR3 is TGTGCCAGCAGTGAAAGTATATCTCCCGCGTACTTC. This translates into CASSESISPAYF.

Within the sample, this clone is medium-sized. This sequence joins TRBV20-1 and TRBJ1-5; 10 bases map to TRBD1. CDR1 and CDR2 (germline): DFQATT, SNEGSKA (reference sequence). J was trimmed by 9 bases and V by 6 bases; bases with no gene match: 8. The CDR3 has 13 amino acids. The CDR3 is CSAFGQGDRPQHF. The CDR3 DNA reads TGCAGTGCCTTTGGACAGGGGGATCGGCCCCAGCATTTT.

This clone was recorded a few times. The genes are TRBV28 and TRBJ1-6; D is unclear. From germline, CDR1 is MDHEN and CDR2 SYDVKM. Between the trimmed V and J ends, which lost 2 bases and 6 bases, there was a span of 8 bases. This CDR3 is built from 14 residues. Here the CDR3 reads CASSLAGLNSPLHF. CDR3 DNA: TGTGCCAGCAGTTTAGCGGGCCTTAATTCACCCCTCCACTTT. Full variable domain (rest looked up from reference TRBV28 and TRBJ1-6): DVKVTQSSRYLVKRTGEKVFLECVQDMDHENMFWYRQDPGLGLRLIYFSYDVKMKEKGDIPEGYSVSREKKERFSLILESASTNQTSMYLCASSLAGLNSPLHFGNGTRLTVT.

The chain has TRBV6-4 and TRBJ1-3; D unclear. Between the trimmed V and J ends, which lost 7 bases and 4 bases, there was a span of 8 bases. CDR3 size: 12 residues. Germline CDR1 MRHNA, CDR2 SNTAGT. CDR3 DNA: TGTGCCAGCACGGGAGGGGGAAACACCATATATTTT. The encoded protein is CASTGGGNTIYF.